The rows below give T cell receptor beta chains drawn from one sample of a study of blood T cell repertoires in COVID-19. TCRdb keeps only in-frame clones here, not all; method: immunoSEQ multiplex PCR. The top ten hold less than 20% of the sample, which has tens of thousands of clones, 75% to 80% seen once. The sequenced sample consisted of peripheral blood. The receptors were sampled from a human donor with active or convalescent COVID-19. The donor label of this sample is uncertain. Each CDR3 is given with its conserved first and last residue. Each record gives: D gene, V gene, J gene, clone size, CDR3 protein, CDR3 DNA. D genes are given only for firm matches. Only some rows state a clone size, as once, few, many or a class for expanded clones.

D: TRBD2
V: TRBV7-2
J: TRBJ2-3
size: NA
CDR3: CASSLDVAGLGDTQYF
DNA: TGTGCCAGCAGCTTAGATGTAGCGGGACTTGGAGATACGCAGTATTTT

D: TRBD1
V: TRBV7-2
J: TRBJ2-3
size: NA
CDR3: CASSPGGAPDTQYF
DNA: TGTGCCAGCAGTCCAGGGGGAGCGCCAGATACGCAGTATTTT

D: TRBD1
V: TRBV5-1
J: TRBJ1-1
size: few
CDR3: CASGDTGGTTEAFF
DNA: TGCGCCAGCGGAGACACAGGGGGTACCACTGAAGCTTTCTTT

D: NA
V: TRBV6-5
J: TRBJ2-1
size: NA
CDR3: CAINVYNEQFF
DNA: TGTGCCATCAATGTCTACAATGAGCAGTTCTTC

D: NA
V: TRBV24-1
J: TRBJ1-1
size: NA
CDR3: CATSDFQNTEAFF
DNA: TGTGCCACCAGTGATTTCCAGAACACTGAAGCTTTCTTT

D: NA
V: TRBV11-2
J: TRBJ1-4
size: NA
CDR3: CASSFRGLDEKLFF
DNA: TGTGCCAGCAGCTTCCGGGGGTTAGATGAAAAACTGTTTTTT

D: TRBD2
V: TRBV29-1
J: TRBJ2-3
size: NA
CDR3: CSAIFLAGGLTDTQYF
DNA: TGCAGCGCCATCTTCCTAGCGGGAGGGCTCACAGATACGCAGTATTTT

D: NA
V: TRBV10-3
J: TRBJ2-1
size: NA
CDR3: CAISESTRSEVNEQFF
DNA: TGTGCCATCAGTGAGTCGACTAGATCAGAGGTCAATGAGCAGTTCTTC

D: TRBD1
V: TRBV27
J: TRBJ2-7
size: NA
CDR3: CASRTGAIGSYEQYF
DNA: TGTGCCAGCAGGACAGGGGCGATTGGCTCCTACGAGCAGTACTTC

D: TRBD2
V: TRBV27
J: TRBJ2-3
size: NA
CDR3: CASSFLRRGGTDTQYF
DNA: TGTGCCAGCAGTTTCCTCCGGCGGGGGGGGACAGATACGCAGTATTTT

D: NA
V: TRBV4-1
J: TRBJ1-4
size: NA
CDR3: CASSQDSHLGDEKLFF
DNA: TGCGCCAGCAGCCAAGATAGTCATCTAGGGGATGAAAAACTGTTTTTT

D: NA
V: TRBV5-8
J: TRBJ2-2
size: NA
CDR3: CASSLPGGSANTGELFF
DNA: TGTGCCAGCAGCCTACCTGGTGGTAGCGCGAACACCGGGGAGCTGTTTTTT

D: NA
V: TRBV15
J: TRBJ1-2
size: NA
CDR3: CATSRERQNGYTF
DNA: TGTGCCACCAGCAGAGAAAGACAGAATGGCTACACCTTC

D: TRBD1
V: TRBV5-1
J: TRBJ2-7
size: NA
CDR3: CASSATGAPGIPPPNEQYF
DNA: TGCGCCAGCAGCGCTACAGGGGCGCCAGGGATACCGCCTCCTAACGAGCAGTACTTC